Each of the 20 T cell receptor beta chains below was sequenced from the same sample in a study of cytomegalovirus exposure and HLA in healthy donors. The study ran its PCR with 60 Vbeta and 13 Jbeta primers. Generated by immunoSEQ multiplex PCR, the TCRdb table keeps only in-frame clones and is missing some. Of roughly 200,000 clones listed, around 74% are singletons. The sequencing sample was made of PBMCs. These receptors all come from a male donor in good health and CMV-seronegative.

The chain links TRBV19 to TRBJ1-3, with TRBD1 identical over 7 bases. Per germline, CDR1 LNHDA and CDR2 SQIVND (reference sequence). The CDR3 sequence is 18 residues long. Trimming cost V 0 bases and J 0 bases; bases outside gene matches: 8. In DNA, the CDR3 is TGTGCCAGTAGTATAGATGCAACGGGACAGCTCTCTGGAAACACCATATATTTT. Translating it yields CASSIDATGQLSGNTIYF.

The chain employs TRBV28 and TRBJ2-7; D might be TRBD1 (5 bases). Germline assignment: CDR1 MDHEN and CDR2 SYDVKM. This CDR3 contains 16 residues. V shed 3 bases and J shed 1 base, with 16 bases lying between them. Written as DNA, the CDR3 is TGTGCCAGCAGTTTGTCCCAAGACAGAATATCCTACGAGCAGTACTTC. Its protein product is CASSLSQDRISYEQYF.

The rearrangement uses TRBV6-5 and TRBJ1-2; D gene unclear. The CDR3 length is 15 residues. V lost 5 bases to trimming and J lost 8 bases, with 21 bases between them. The germline V gene has CDR1 MNHEY and CDR2 SVGAGI. The CDR3 here is CASSHGSTPRQGYTF. DNA for the CDR3: TGTGCCAGCAGTCACGGGAGCACCCCTAGGCAAGGCTACACCTTC.

This clone appeared once. The chain links TRBV9 to TRBJ2-1; 8 nucleotides line up with TRBD2. This CDR3 is 16 amino acids long. The V gene's germline CDR1 is SGDLS and CDR2 YYNGEE. V trimming: 3 bases; J trimming: 4 bases; junction bases outside the gene matches: 9. This chain's CDR3 is CASSGPRREEYNEQFF. CDR3 bases: TGTGCCAGCAGCGGGCCGAGGCGGGAGGAGTACAATGAGCAGTTCTTC.

The chain joins TRBV5-4 to TRBJ1-1; no clear D gene. V lost 4 bases, J lost 5 bases, and 12 bases lay in between. The germline gives CDR1 SGHNT, CDR2 YYREEE (reference sequence). CDR3 size: 13 residues. The CDR3 bases are TGTGCCAGCAGCACCACACGAGGGACTGAAGCTTTCTTT. It is translated as CASSTTRGTEAFF.

This clone was counted once. The chain links TRBV29-1 to TRBJ2-6; 9 nucleotides align to TRBD1. Trimming at V came to 6 bases and at J to 1 base, leaving 4 bases not matched to a gene. The CDR3 totals 15 residues. Germline V gene data show CDR1 as SQVTM and CDR2 as ANQGSEA. The CDR3 DNA reads TGCAGCGTCGGACAGGGGTCTTCTGGGGCCAACGTCCTGACTTTC. The encoded protein is CSVGQGSSGANVLTF.

The V call is TRBV30, the J call TRBJ1-6; D possibly corresponds to TRBD1 (6 bases). This CDR3 is 12 amino acids long. Germline V gene sequence: CDR1 GTSNPN, CDR2 SVGIG (reference sequence). Trimming stripped 5 bases from V and 10 bases from J, with 12 bases between. The CDR3 bases are TGTGCCTGGCACAGGGAAGGGTCACCCCTCCACTTT. Amino acid sequence: CAWHREGSPLHF.

The chain uses TRBV6-6 and TRBJ1-2, with D tentatively TRBD1 (6 bases). The germline V gene encodes CDR1 MNHNY and CDR2 SVGAGI (reference sequence). The V end lost 2 bases, the J end lost 8 bases, and 12 bases lay between the germline ends. The CDR3 runs 13 residues. The CDR3 sequence: CASSYAPGEGYTF. The CDR3 coding sequence is TGTGCCAGCAGTTACGCGCCAGGGGAGGGCTACACCTTC.

The CDR3 bases are TGCGCCAGCAGCTTGGTCCCTTCAGGAGAGCAGTTCTTC. It translates to CASSLVPSGEQFF. V is TRBV5-1 and J is TRBJ2-1; D not resolved. This CDR3 has 13 amino acids. CDR1 SGHRS and CDR2 YFSETQ come from the germline V gene. Trimming cost V 0 bases and J 10 bases, with 11 bases left between them.

The V call is TRBV19, the J call TRBJ2-1, with a possible D match to TRBD1 (6 bases). The CDR3 totals 13 residues. Germline CDR1 is LNHDA and CDR2 is SQIVND (reference sequence). The germline V and J ends were trimmed by 2 bases and 5 bases, with 7 bases remaining between them. The CDR3 reads CASSITGHNEQFF. In DNA, the CDR3 is TGTGCCAGTAGTATAACAGGGCACAATGAGCAGTTCTTC.

The table lists this clone with a few counts. The chain combines TRBV13 with TRBJ1-1; unclear D gene. The germline V gene encodes CDR1 PRHDT and CDR2 FYEKMQ (reference sequence). The CDR3 covers 13 residues. Trimming stripped 3 bases from V and 1 base from J, with 6 bases between. The CDR3 DNA is TGTGCCAGCAGCTTTACACAGAACACTGAAGCTTTCTTT. This gives the protein CASSFTQNTEAFF.

The V gene is TRBV6-5, the J gene TRBJ2-2; D is undetermined. Trimming removed 0 bases from V and 1 base from J, with 9 bases in between. From germline, CDR1 is MNHEY and CDR2 SVGAGI. The CDR3 spans 16 residues. CDR3 in amino acids: CASSYSATLNTGELFF. CDR3 sequence (DNA): TGTGCCAGCAGTTACTCGGCCACCCTGAACACCGGGGAGCTGTTTTTT.

V usage is TRBV6-4 and J usage is TRBJ2-1; 9 nucleotides line up with TRBD2. Germline V lookup: CDR1 MRHNA, CDR2 SNTAGT. CDR3 length equals 16 residues. The junction had 3 bases not matched to a gene; V was cut back by 1 base and J by 2 bases. DNA for the CDR3: TGTGCCAGCAGTGACTTGACTAGCGGCCCCTACAATGAGCAGTTCTTC. It is translated as CASSDLTSGPYNEQFF.

For the CDR3, the DNA is TGTGCCAGCAGTGAAGCGCTGGGGGGTACTAATGAAAAACTGTTTTTT. Translation gives CASSEALGGTNEKLFF. The V and J genes are TRBV6-1 and TRBJ1-4, with D maybe TRBD1 (5 bases). CDR1 is MNHNS, CDR2 SASEGT, per germline. Trimming pared 0 bases from V and 2 bases from J, leaving 10 bases between. The CDR3 has 16 amino acids.

The rearrangement links TRBV28 to TRBJ2-7; TRBD2 is a possible D gene (5 bases). The ends were cut back, 4 bases at V and 7 bases at J, with 14 bases in the middle. Germline lookup yields CDR1 MDHEN and CDR2 SYDVKM. This CDR3 comprises 13 residues. CDR3 DNA sequence: TGTGCCAGCAGTTCCGGGAAACCGAGTGAGCAGTACTTC. This gives the protein CASSSGKPSEQYF.

V is TRBV9 and J is TRBJ2-1, with 12 positions matching TRBD2. The CDR3 totals 16 residues. Germline V CDR1 and CDR2: SGDLS, YYNGEE. The J segment lost 4 bases and the V segment lost 3 bases, leaving 5 bases of the junction unmatched. The CDR3 region has the DNA TGTGCCAGCAGCGCAGGGCTAGCGGGGGGGTACAATGAGCAGTTCTTC. Translating it yields CASSAGLAGGYNEQFF.

This sequence joins TRBV11-2 and TRBJ2-5; D uncertain. The V gene lost 4 bases and the J gene lost 5 bases, with 14 bases spanning the gap. The CDR3 extends over 14 amino acids. The germline V gene has CDR1 SGHAT and CDR2 FQNNGV. As DNA, the CDR3 is TGTGCCAGCAGCTCCTCCCGCTACCCGGAGACCCAGTACTTC. Translating it yields CASSSSRYPETQYF. The variable domain in full, with the rest retrieved from reference TRBV11-2 and TRBJ2-5, is EAGVAQSPRYKIIEKRQSVAFWCNPISGHATLYWYQQILGQGPKLLIQFQNNGVVDDSQLPKDRFSAERLKGVDSTLKIQPAKLEDSAVYLCASSSSRYPETQYFGPGTRLLVL.

The chain has TRBV28 and TRBJ1-1; TRBD1 aligns across 7 bases. J lost 5 bases, V lost 1 base, and 7 bases had no gene match. CDR1 is MDHEN, CDR2 SYDVKM, per germline. CDR3 size: 15 residues. The CDR3 bases are TGTGCCAGCAGTTTATTGGGACAGTGGGCGACTGAAGCTTTCTTT. Encoded protein: CASSLLGQWATEAFF. The full variable domain, rest sourced from reference TRBV28 and TRBJ1-1, is DVKVTQSSRYLVKRTGEKVFLECVQDMDHENMFWYRQDPGLGLRLIYFSYDVKMKEKGDIPEGYSVSREKKERFSLILESASTNQTSMYLCASSLLGQWATEAFFGQGTRLTVV.

This clone appeared a single time. The chain joins TRBV7-8 to TRBJ2-6; 9 bases map to TRBD2. The CDR3 sequence is 16 residues long. With 6 bases clipped from V and 0 bases from J, the junction kept 3 bases outside the gene matches. CDR1 is SGHVS and CDR2 is FQNEAQ in the germline V gene. In DNA, the CDR3 is TGTGCCAGCAGTGCGGGAGGGCACTCTGGGGCCAACGTCCTGACTTTC. Residues: CASSAGGHSGANVLTF.

This clone was detected once. V is TRBV7-3 and J is TRBJ1-2; 7 nucleotides line up with TRBD1. CDR3 length equals 15 residues. Germline CDR1 SGHTA, CDR2 FQGTGA. V lost 2 bases to trimming and J lost 7 bases; unmatched junction nucleotides: 10. CDR3 DNA sequence: TGTGCCAGCAGCTTACAGCGCAGGGGGGAAGGTGGCTACACCTTC. Its translation: CASSLQRRGEGGYTF.